The T cell receptor beta chain described here comes from a study of blood T cell repertoires in COVID-19 (dated by TCRdb to 2020 to 2022). Describing the broader study: The collaborator samples originated in the United States, Italy and Spain and spanned the acute and convalescent phases of COVID-19. The dataset comprised deeply sampled blood TCRbeta repertoires from subjects exposed to, actively infected with, or recovered from COVID-19. The sample metadata nearly always contained a de-identified subject ID, COVID-19 status, age in years and sex. Samples were obtained from the ongoing ImmuneRACE study (first 160 participants) and from some 1,300 subjects provided by 6 global collaborators. A freely available public database, intended as a resource for researchers studying the immune response to SARS-CoV-2, is where the repertoires were released. Where HLA class I and class II types were available, the types were taken from metadata supplied by the sample provider, not from assay-based typing. The prospective study material was composed of cDNA or gDNA derived from T cells, B-cell-depleted T cells, or PBMCs. General findings and caveats noted by the study authors: The quantity of clinical and demographic metadata differed by source and by participant and was supplied without curation.

From the cysteine through the phenylalanine, the CDR3 covers 16 amino acids. Just CDR3 DNA is preserved here, 48 bases in frame from base 1. Trimming accounts for 0 bases at V and 5 bases at J, while the number of junction bases matched to no gene is 4. CDR1 is given as SGDLS and CDR2 as YYNGEE, both from the germline V gene. TCRbeta CDR3 regions were amplified from genomic DNA by means of the immunoSEQ Assay, a bias-controlled multiplex PCR. For the original study's pipeline: Nucleated cell counts per sample were estimated from amplification of reference gene primers within the assay. To quantify the absolute abundance of each unique TCRbeta CDR3 rearrangement, sequence reads were collapsed and filtered. Productive Simpson clonality was computed per sample as the square root of Simpson's diversity index over productive rearrangements. TCRdb mirrors the immuneACCESS table, restricted to in-frame sequences. Some clones are absent from its copies; in checked studies, under half trace to an unresolved V gene, and the reason for the others is unknown. V, J and clone size are taken as reported in that table, and D and trimming were inferred from the DNA itself. The sample data list 90,000 to 150,000 clones, and about 90% of these were observed just once. The top ten clonotypes cover nearly 0.9% of the sample.

Regarding this clone: What antigen it recognizes has not been identified. No much larger clone exists at a distance of one base, and base qualities are not known.

Whole blood was collected in K2EDTA tubes by collaborating institutions according to the institutions' own protocols. For TCRbeta analysis, collaborators shipped samples as frozen whole blood, isolated PBMCs, or DNA extracted from either of those sample types. The sample was peripheral blood. The receptor was derived from a woman in her 50s with active or convalescent COVID-19. The chain uses TRBV9 and TRBJ2-1; 11 bases in the middle match TRBD2. The CDR3 protein: CASSVAGLAVNNEQFF. DNA sequence: TGTGCCAGCAGCGTAGCGGGACTAGCGGTCAACAATGAGCAGTTCTTC.